This T cell receptor beta chain comes out of a study of blood T cell repertoires in COVID-19. As for the study in general: Material from acute and convalescent COVID-19 was sourced from the United States, Italy and Spain.

V lost 0 bases to trimming and J lost 2 bases, with 10 bases between them. This CDR3 region has 15 residues. Germline CDR1 and CDR2: LNHDA and SQIVND (reference sequence). Clones were sequenced by immunoSEQ multiplex PCR, and TCRdb holds only the in-frame ones, with some missing. The sample lists around 260,000 clones; 70% to 90% were seen once. Sequenced: peripheral blood. The chain is built from TRBV19 and TRBJ1-2; D gene ambiguous. The clonotype comes from a human donor in a cohort sampled during active COVID-19. CDR3 DNA: TGTGCCAGTAGTATAGATCATTACAGAAACTATGGCTACACCTTC. Translation: CASSIDHYRNYGYTF.